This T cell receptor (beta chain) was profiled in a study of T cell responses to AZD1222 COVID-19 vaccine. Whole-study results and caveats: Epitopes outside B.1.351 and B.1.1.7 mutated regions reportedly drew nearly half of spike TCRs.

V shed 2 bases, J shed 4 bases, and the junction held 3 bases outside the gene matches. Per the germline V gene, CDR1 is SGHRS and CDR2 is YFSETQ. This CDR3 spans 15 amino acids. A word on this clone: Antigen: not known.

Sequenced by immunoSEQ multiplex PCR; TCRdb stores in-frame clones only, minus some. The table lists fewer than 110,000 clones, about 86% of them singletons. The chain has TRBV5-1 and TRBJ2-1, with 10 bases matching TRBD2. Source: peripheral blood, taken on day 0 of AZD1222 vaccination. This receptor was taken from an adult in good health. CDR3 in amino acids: CASSLAGGAYNEQFF. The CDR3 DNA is TGCGCCAGCAGCTTAGCGGGAGGGGCTTACAATGAGCAGTTCTTC.